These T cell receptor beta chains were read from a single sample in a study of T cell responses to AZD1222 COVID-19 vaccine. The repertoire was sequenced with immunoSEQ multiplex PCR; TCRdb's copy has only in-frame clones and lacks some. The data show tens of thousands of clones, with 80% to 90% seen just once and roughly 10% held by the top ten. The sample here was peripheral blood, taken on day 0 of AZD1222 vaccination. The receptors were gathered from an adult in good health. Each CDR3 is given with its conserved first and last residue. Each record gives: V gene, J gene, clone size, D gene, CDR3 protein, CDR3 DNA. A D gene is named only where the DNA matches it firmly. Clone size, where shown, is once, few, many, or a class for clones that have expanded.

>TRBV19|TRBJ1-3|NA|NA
CASSPFARSGNTIYF
TGTGCCAGTAGTCCCTTCGCGCGCTCCGGAAACACCATATATTTT
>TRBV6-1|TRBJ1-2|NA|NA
CASSEVVYYGYTF
TGTGCCAGCAGTGAAGTAGTCTACTATGGCTACACCTTC
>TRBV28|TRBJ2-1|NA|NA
CASSLSVTEQFF
TGTGCCAGCAGTTTGAGTGTCACCGAGCAGTTCTTC
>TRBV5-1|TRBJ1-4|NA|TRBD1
CASSLAGTEDEKLFF
TGCGCCAGCAGCTTGGCCGGGACAGAGGATGAAAAACTGTTTTTT
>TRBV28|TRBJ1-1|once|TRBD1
CASSSPGGPKGTEAFF
TGTGCCAGCAGTTCCCCAGGGGGCCCCAAGGGAACTGAAGCTTTCTTT
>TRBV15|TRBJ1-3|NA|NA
CATSRDLAGGNTIYF
TGTGCCACCAGCAGAGATCTGGCAGGGGGAAACACCATATATTTT
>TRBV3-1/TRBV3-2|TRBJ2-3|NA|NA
CASSSLSPTDTQYF
TGTGCCAGCAGCTCCCTTAGCCCCACAGATACGCAGTATTTT
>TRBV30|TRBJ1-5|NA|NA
CAWSSGTATQPQHF
TGTGCCTGGAGTTCCGGAACAGCCACTCAGCCCCAGCATTTT
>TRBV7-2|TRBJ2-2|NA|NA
CASSGSRGSGELFF
TGTGCCAGCAGCGGATCCAGGGGCTCCGGGGAGCTGTTTTTT
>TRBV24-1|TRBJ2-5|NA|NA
CATSGGAGTQYF
TGTGCCACCAGTGGAGGGGCCGGGACCCAGTACTTC
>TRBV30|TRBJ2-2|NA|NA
CAWSFSGQGAGELFF
NA
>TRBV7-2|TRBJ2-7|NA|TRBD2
CASSLASSGASYEQYF
TGTGCCAGCAGCTTAGCGAGTAGCGGGGCCTCCTACGAGCAGTACTTC
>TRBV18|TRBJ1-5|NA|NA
CASSLGTGFDQPQHF
TGTGCCAGCTCACTTGGTACAGGGTTCGATCAGCCCCAGCATTTT
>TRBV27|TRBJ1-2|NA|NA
CASSSEGYGYTF
TGTGCCAGCAGTTCCGAAGGCTATGGCTACACCTTC
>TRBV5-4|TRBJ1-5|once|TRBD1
CASSLDRGHNQPQHF
TGTGCCAGCAGCTTGGACAGGGGGCACAATCAGCCCCAGCATTTT
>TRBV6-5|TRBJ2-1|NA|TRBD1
CASSTGQGAYNEQFF
TGTGCCAGCAGTACCGGACAGGGGGCCTACAATGAGCAGTTCTTC
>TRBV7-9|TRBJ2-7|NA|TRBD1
CASSSLRGQGYYEQYF
TGTGCCAGCAGCTCACTAAGGGGACAGGGTTACTACGAGCAGTACTTC
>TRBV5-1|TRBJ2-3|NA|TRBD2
CASSFLAGEGDTQYF
TGCGCCAGCAGCTTTCTAGCGGGAGAGGGGGATACGCAGTATTTT
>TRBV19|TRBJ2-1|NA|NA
CASSIGSYSYNEQFF
TGTGCCAGTAGTATTGGGTCTTACTCCTACAATGAGCAGTTCTTC
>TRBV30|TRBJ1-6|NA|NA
CAWRGGDSPLHF
TGTGCCTGGCGGGGCGGTGATTCACCCCTCCACTTT
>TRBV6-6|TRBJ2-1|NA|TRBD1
CASSYSSQGANEQFF
TGTGCCAGCAGTTACTCGTCCCAGGGGGCTAATGAGCAGTTCTTC
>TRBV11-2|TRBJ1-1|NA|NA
CASSPGQANTEAFF
TGTGCCAGCAGCCCGGGACAAGCGAACACTGAAGCTTTCTTT
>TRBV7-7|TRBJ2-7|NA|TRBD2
CASSSGLAGTYEQYF
TGTGCCAGCAGCTCGGGACTAGCGGGGACCTACGAGCAGTACTTC
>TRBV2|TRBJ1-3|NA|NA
CASSLGHLEGNTIYF
TGTGCCAGCAGTTTAGGCCACTTGGAGGGAAACACCATATATTTT
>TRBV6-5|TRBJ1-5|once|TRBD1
CASRWDSSNQPQHF
TGTGCCAGCAGGTGGGACAGTAGCAATCAGCCCCAGCATTTT
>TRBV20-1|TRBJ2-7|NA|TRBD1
CSASRTGSYEQYF
TGCAGTGCTAGTAGGACAGGATCCTACGAGCAGTACTTC
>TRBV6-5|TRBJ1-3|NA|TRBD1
CATQTGASSGNTIYF
TGTGCCACACAAACAGGGGCTAGCTCTGGAAACACCATATATTTT
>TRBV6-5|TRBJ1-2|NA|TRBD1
CASRGWTGRYGYTF
TGTGCCAGCAGGGGATGGACAGGGCGCTATGGCTACACCTTC
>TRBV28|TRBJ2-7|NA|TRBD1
CASSRDRGLYEQYF
TGTGCCAGCAGCCGGGACAGGGGCCTTTACGAGCAGTACTTC
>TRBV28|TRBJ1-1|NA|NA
CASSPATGRNTEAFF
TGTGCCAGCAGTCCTGCGACCGGTCGCAACACTGAAGCTTTCTTT
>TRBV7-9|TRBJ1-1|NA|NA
CASSFGGSEAFF
TGTGCCAGCAGCTTTGGGGGTTCTGAAGCTTTCTTT
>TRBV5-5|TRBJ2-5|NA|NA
CASSLGGYQETQYF
TGTGCCAGCAGCTTGGGGGGGTACCAAGAGACCCAGTACTTC
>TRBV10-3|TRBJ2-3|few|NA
CAISEPARDATDTQYF
TGTGCCATCAGTGAGCCGGCCCGGGACGCAACAGATACGCAGTATTTT
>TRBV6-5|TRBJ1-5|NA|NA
CASSPQSNQPQHF
TGTGCCAGCAGTCCACAGAGCAATCAGCCCCAGCATTTT
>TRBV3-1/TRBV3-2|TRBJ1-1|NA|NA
CASSQGTAVTEAFF
TGTGCCAGCAGCCAAGGGACAGCGGTCACTGAAGCTTTCTTT